The TCR beta chain described here comes from a study of cytomegalovirus exposure and HLA in healthy donors. The primer mix had 60 Vbeta and 13 Jbeta primers. This table comes from immunoSEQ multiplex PCR, and its TCRdb copy is limited to in-frame clones, with some not included. Seen in this sample are approximately 76,000 clones; the ten most common clones hold 3.5% to 4%. Healthy bone marrow donors made up the donor group. CDR1 and CDR2 (germline): GTSNPN, SVGIG (reference sequence). Trimming took off 0 bases at V and 2 bases at J, with 14 bases between the two ends. CDR3 size: 16 residues. Study results and caveats: Earlier analysis looked at TCR beta V segments, and most were productive about 90% or about 30% of the time. Exclusion as indistinguishable affected some V segments, including TRBV6-2 and TRBV6-3. An apparent linkage of common viral pathogens to several of the most significant clusters emerged in a later analysis.

Details on this clone: Its specificity is unknown.

The TCR comes from a man aged 18 to 30 in good health and CMV-seropositive. Sequencing input: PBMCs. J is TRBJ1-5 and V is TRBV30; perhaps TRBD1 as D (5 bases). CDR3 bases: TGTGCCTGGAGTGTAGGGGTAGGGGCGGGCAATCAGCCCCAGCATTTT. It specifies CAWSVGVGAGNQPQHF.